This TCR beta chain was documented in a study of cytomegalovirus exposure and HLA in healthy donors. Per germline, CDR1 SQVTM and CDR2 ANQGSEA. The CDR3 extends over 14 amino acids. Unmatched junction bases numbered 11, after V lost 6 bases and J lost 3 bases. PCR used 60 Vbeta primers and 13 Jbeta primers. TCRdb keeps only in-frame clones here, not all; method: immunoSEQ multiplex PCR. The repertoire shows around 71,000 clones; the top ten hold around 1.6%. The material sequenced was PBMCs. V usage is TRBV29-1 and J usage is TRBJ2-7; the match to TRBD1 covers 7 bases. The sequence derives from a woman in her thirties in good health and CMV-seronegative. CDR3 sequence: CSVELGTEVYEQYF. The CDR3 DNA is TGCAGCGTCGAACTCGGGACAGAGGTCTACGAGCAGTACTTC.